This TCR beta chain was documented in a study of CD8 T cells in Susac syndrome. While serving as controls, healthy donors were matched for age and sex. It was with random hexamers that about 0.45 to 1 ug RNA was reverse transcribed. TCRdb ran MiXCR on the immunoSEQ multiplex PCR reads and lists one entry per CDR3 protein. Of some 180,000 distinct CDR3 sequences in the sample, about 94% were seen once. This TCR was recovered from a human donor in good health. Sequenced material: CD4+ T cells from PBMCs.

The CDR3 is CASSWGTRSYEQYF. In DNA form, the CDR3 reads TGTGCCAGCAGCTGGGGGACTCGTTCCTACGAGCAGTACTTC. The chain carries TRBV5-6 and TRBJ2-7; D possibly corresponds to TRBD2 (6 bases). Trimming stripped 3 bases from V and 1 base from J, with 11 bases between. This CDR3 spans 14 amino acids. Germline CDR1 is SGHDT and CDR2 is YYEEEE.